These 26 T cell receptor beta chains were sequenced from one sample in a study of identical twins. TCRdb analysed the 5' RACE reads with MiXCR anew, one entry per CDR3 protein. This sample yields 1.5 million to 2 million distinct CDR3 sequences, of which about 30% are seen a single time; about 0.3% belongs to the top ten. The sample taken for sequencing was cord blood. These receptors originate from a newborn girl in good health.

CDR3 sequence: CASLSGREAFF. CDR3 in DNA: TGTGCCAGTTTGAGCGGACGTGAAGCTTTCTTT. The J gene is TRBJ1-1, the V gene TRBV25-1; no definite D call. The CDR3 is 11 residues long. The V end lost 9 bases, the J end lost 7 bases, and 12 bases lay between the germline ends. Germline V gene lookup returns CDR1 MGHDK and CDR2 SYGVNS.

The chain combines TRBV7-2 with TRBJ2-3; TRBD2 matches 8 bases. The germline V gene has CDR1 SGHTA and CDR2 FQGNSA. The length of the CDR3 is 16 residues. Germline trimming cut 0 bases from V and 6 bases from J; bases unmatched to any gene: 8. CDR3 DNA sequence: TGTGCCAGCAGCTTAGCCGGGGCGGGAGGATCGGATACGCAGTATTTT. This codes for CASSLAGAGGSDTQYF. The full variable domain, rest sourced from reference TRBV7-2 and TRBJ2-3, is GAGVSQSPSNKVTEKGKDVELRCDPISGHTALYWYRQSLGQGLEFLIYFQGNSAPDKSGLPSDRFSAERTGGSVSTLTIQRTQQEDSAVYLCASSLAGAGGSDTQYFGPGTRLTVL.

The chain couples TRBV28 to TRBJ2-7; 9 bases are shared with TRBD2. Germline values: CDR1 MDHEN, CDR2 SYDVKM. The J segment lost 3 bases and the V segment lost 8 bases, leaving 8 bases of the junction unmatched. The CDR3 sequence is 14 residues long. This CDR3 is CASAKAGGDYEQYF. The CDR3 DNA sequence: TGTGCCAGCGCTAAAGCGGGAGGAGACTACGAGCAGTACTTC.

The chain is built from TRBV7-9 and TRBJ1-2, with unresolved D. This CDR3 contains 16 residues. Germline values: CDR1 SEHNR, CDR2 FQNEAQ (reference sequence). Between the trimmed V and J ends, which lost 5 bases and 0 bases, there was a span of 16 bases. CDR3 sequence reads: CASSPPRQTANYGYTF. CDR3 DNA: TGTGCCAGCAGCCCTCCCCGACAAACAGCTAACTATGGCTACACCTTC.

This clonotype has just a few counts. This sequence joins TRBV9 and TRBJ2-1; no definite D call. The ends were cut back, 6 bases at V and 4 bases at J, with 17 bases in the middle. The CDR3 loop spans 15 amino acids. Germline CDR1 and CDR2: SGDLS and YYNGEE. The CDR3 sequence: CASTPKRTGYNEQFF. CDR3 bases: TGTGCCAGCACCCCAAAAAGGACCGGTTACAATGAGCAGTTCTTC.

CDR3: CASSQGTSGGRYNTDTQYF. The DNA for the CDR3 is TGTGCCAGCAGCCAAGGTACTAGCGGGGGCCGCTACAACACAGATACGCAGTATTTT. The chain has TRBV4-2 and TRBJ2-3, with 11 bases identical to TRBD2. Germline CDR1 is LGHNA and CDR2 is YNFKEQ. The CDR3 spans 19 residues. Unmatched junction bases numbered 11, after V lost 1 base and J lost 2 bases.

The rearrangement links TRBV15 to TRBJ2-7; TRBD1 matches at 7 bases. The CDR3 is made up of 13 amino acids. Germline V gene lookup returns CDR1 LNHNV and CDR2 YYDKDF (reference sequence). V was clipped by 9 bases and J by 10 bases; unmatched bases: 15. The CDR3 is CATTDRSYGEQYF. The CDR3 nucleotides read TGTGCCACTACGGACAGGTCCTACGGGGAACAGTACTTC.

This clonotype was found once. This chain links TRBV29-1 with TRBJ2-3; a possible D gene is TRBD2 (5 bases). The V gene's germline CDR1 is SQVTM and CDR2 ANQGSEA. Trimming stripped 2 bases from V and 1 base from J, with 16 bases between. The length of the CDR3 is 16 residues. CDR3 loop: CSVEPGRGWGTDTQYF. The CDR3 DNA reads as TGCAGCGTTGAACCCGGTCGGGGTTGGGGCACAGATACGCAGTATTTT.

V usage is TRBV7-9 and J usage is TRBJ1-2, with a weak D call TRBD1 (5 bases). The CDR3 covers 15 residues. Trimming stripped 1 base from V and 0 bases from J, with 9 bases between. The V gene's germline CDR1 is SEHNR and CDR2 FQNEAQ (reference sequence). CDR3 sequence reads: CASSLGWGPNYGYTF. The DNA of the CDR3 is TGTGCCAGCAGCTTAGGTTGGGGCCCTAACTATGGCTACACCTTC.

This clonotype appeared a single time. One junction end does not reproduce the germline sequence, and a read error may be involved. The chain is built from TRBV18 and TRBJ2-4; 8 bases align to TRBD2. This CDR3 spans 14 amino acids. Per germline, CDR1 KGHSH and CDR2 LQKENI. In DNA form, the CDR3 reads TGTGTCAGCTCACCACAGTCAGCGGGGGACATTCAGTACTTC. It yields the protein CVSSPQSAGDIQYF.

This clonotype was observed a single time. A read error may be the cause here, since a much bigger clone is one base away. The chain joins TRBV12-5 to TRBJ2-5; no reliable D call. CDR1 LGHNT and CDR2 FRNRAP come from the germline V gene. V lost 1 base, J lost 11 bases, and 17 bases lay in between. The CDR3 has 14 amino acids. CDR3 bases: TGTGCTAGTGGTTTGGGTGTCGGGTACAATGAGCAGTACTTC. Amino acids: CASGLGVGYNEQYF. Filled out from reference TRBV12-5 and TRBJ2-5, the complete variable domain reads DARVTQTPRHKVTEMGQEVTMRCQPILGHNTVFWYRQTMMQGLELLAYFRNRAPLDDSGMPKDRFSAEMPDATLATLKIQPSEPRDSAVYFCASGLGVGYNEQYFGPGTRLLVL.

The sample holds a few counts of this clonotype. This chain uses TRBV4-2 with TRBJ1-1, with D perhaps matching TRBD1 (6 bases). This CDR3 has 15 residues. V dropped 0 bases and J dropped 4 bases, with 12 bases sitting between them. The V gene's germline CDR1 is LGHNA and CDR2 YNFKEQ. The CDR3 DNA follows: TGTGCCAGCAGCCAAGAGGTTAGGGGGTTCACTGAAGCTTTCTTT. This gives the protein CASSQEVRGFTEAFF.

The rearrangement links TRBV6-2 or TRBV6-3 to TRBJ2-7; 8 nucleotides line up with TRBD1. This CDR3 region has 14 residues. The V gene end was trimmed by 6 bases and the J gene end by 6 bases; junction bases not matched to a gene: 10. Germline V gives CDR1 MNHEY, CDR2 SVGEGT. CDR3 DNA sequence: TGTGCCAGCAGAAGGGGACAGGTTGACTCCGAGCAGTACTTC. It specifies CASRRGQVDSEQYF.

In DNA, the CDR3 is TGTGCCAGCAGTTACAGCTCCATAAGAGGGCCTGAGTTCGATGAGCAGTTCTTC. Protein: CASSYSSIRGPEFDEQFF. The V gene is TRBV6-5, the J gene TRBJ2-1; tentatively, D is TRBD2 (5 bases). V lost 2 bases and J 8 bases, leaving 25 bases between the germline ends. The CDR3 is made up of 18 amino acids. Germline loops: CDR1 MNHEY, CDR2 SVGAGI.

This clonotype has a count of ten or more. The genes are TRBV7-6 and TRBJ2-3, with D tentatively TRBD2 (7 bases). Trimming left V 1 base short and J 2 bases short, with 10 bases between. Looked up from germline, CDR1 is SGHVS and CDR2 is FNYEAQ. The CDR3 extends over 15 amino acids. The CDR3: CASSLDGGPTDTQYF. The CDR3 DNA sequence: TGTGCCAGCAGCTTAGACGGGGGGCCCACAGATACGCAGTATTTT.

This chain joins TRBV6-2 or TRBV6-3 and TRBJ2-1; tentative D call: TRBD1 (6 bases). Per the germline V gene, CDR1 is MNHEY and CDR2 is SVGEGT. V was pared by 2 bases and J by 3 bases, with 11 bases between. CDR3 length: 15 residues. DNA of the CDR3: TGTGCCAGCAGTTACGTCCCAGGGGACTACAATGAGCAGTTCTTC. Amino acids: CASSYVPGDYNEQFF.

This clonotype appeared a few times. This chain uses TRBV11-2 with TRBJ2-3, with a tentative D call TRBD2 (5 bases). V was cut by 5 bases and J by 1 base, with 19 bases left in between. Germline-derived CDR1 and CDR2 are SGHAT and FQNNGV. This CDR3 region has 17 residues. CDR3 nucleotide sequence: TGTGCCAGCAGCACTTACGGACTGGCCGTACGCACAGATACGCAGTATTTT. It translates to CASSTYGLAVRTDTQYF.

The V call is TRBV27, the J call TRBJ2-1; the D gene is possibly TRBD2 (5 bases). The CDR3 spans 13 residues. V shed 8 bases and J shed 3 bases, with 11 bases lying between them. The germline gives CDR1 MNHEY, CDR2 SMNVEV (reference sequence). CDR3 residues: CASRRGRYNEQFF. CDR3 DNA: TGTGCCAGCCGCCGCGGGCGCTACAATGAGCAGTTCTTC.

J is TRBJ2-3 and V is TRBV27; the match to TRBD2 covers 14 bases. CDR3 length: 18 residues. J gave up 7 bases and V 0 bases, and 9 bases lay outside the gene matches. In germline, CDR1 is MNHEY, CDR2 SMNVEV (reference sequence). Written as DNA, the CDR3 is TGTGCCAGCAGTTTATCGTTCACGGGACTAGCGGGAGTGTATACGCAGTATTTT. Translated, it gives CASSLSFTGLAGVYTQYF.

This clonotype came up a few times. The rearrangement uses TRBV12-3 or TRBV12-4 and TRBJ1-4, with D possibly matching TRBD1 (5 bases). Trimming took off 6 bases at V and 0 bases at J, with 14 bases between the two ends. This CDR3 is 16 amino acids long. CDR3 nucleotides: TGTGCCAGCAGCCCCCAGGGTCCCACAACTAATGAAAAACTGTTTTTT. The encoded protein is CASSPQGPTTNEKLFF.

This clonotype was found a few times. J is TRBJ2-1 and V is TRBV3-1; TRBD2 agrees at 9 bases. CDR1 is LGHDT, CDR2 YNNKEL, per germline (reference sequence). V lost 6 bases, J lost 15 bases, and 9 bases stayed unmatched. CDR3 size: 12 residues. Written as DNA, the CDR3 is TGTGCCAGCAGTGGGGGACTAGCAGGTCTGTTCTTC. Translated, it gives CASSGGLAGLFF.

This clonotype has just a few counts. The chain joins TRBV3-1 to TRBJ2-1, with 11 positions matching TRBD2. J lost 0 bases, V lost 5 bases, and 12 bases had no gene match. This CDR3 has 19 amino acids. In germline, CDR1 is LGHDT, CDR2 YNNKEL (reference sequence). The CDR3 sequence: CASSFVAGGPASSYNEQFF. CDR3 DNA: TGTGCCAGCAGCTTCGTAGCGGGGGGGCCTGCAAGCTCCTACAATGAGCAGTTCTTC.

This clonotype was counted only a few times. This chain links TRBV5-4 with TRBJ2-3, with 10 bases lining up with TRBD2. The junction had 10 bases not matched to a gene; V was cut back by 4 bases and J by 2 bases. From germline, CDR1 is SGHNT and CDR2 YYREEE (reference sequence). This CDR3 is 17 amino acids long. CDR3 protein: CASSGGIAGGLTDTQYF. CDR3 nucleotides: TGTGCCAGCAGCGGGGGCATAGCGGGGGGCCTCACAGATACGCAGTATTTT.

At least ten counts were recorded for this clonotype. The chain couples TRBV15 to TRBJ2-7; no clear D gene. There are 12 residues in the CDR3. V was pared by 0 bases and J by 4 bases, with 4 bases between. Germline lookup yields CDR1 LNHNV and CDR2 YYDKDF (reference sequence). The CDR3 DNA reads as TGTGCCACCAGCAGAGATAAATACGAGCAGTACTTC. This codes for CATSRDKYEQYF.

V gene TRBV4-1 combines with J gene TRBJ1-1; possibly TRBD1 for D (6 bases). Trimming shortened V by 3 bases and J by 4 bases, and 9 bases separated the two germline ends. The germline V gene has CDR1 MGHRA and CDR2 YSYEKL. The CDR3 consists of 13 residues. The CDR3 DNA reads as TGCGCCAGCAGCCAGAAGGGGGGCACTGAAGCTTTCTTT. It codes for CASSQKGGTEAFF.

The genes are TRBV7-8 and TRBJ1-1, with D maybe TRBD1 (5 bases). V shed 4 bases and J shed 7 bases, with 19 bases lying between them. In germline, CDR1 is SGHVS, CDR2 FQNEAQ. CDR3 length: 15 amino acids. CDR3: CASSSTPVMGREAFF. DNA for the CDR3: TGTGCCAGCAGCTCAACCCCAGTTATGGGGCGTGAAGCTTTCTTT.